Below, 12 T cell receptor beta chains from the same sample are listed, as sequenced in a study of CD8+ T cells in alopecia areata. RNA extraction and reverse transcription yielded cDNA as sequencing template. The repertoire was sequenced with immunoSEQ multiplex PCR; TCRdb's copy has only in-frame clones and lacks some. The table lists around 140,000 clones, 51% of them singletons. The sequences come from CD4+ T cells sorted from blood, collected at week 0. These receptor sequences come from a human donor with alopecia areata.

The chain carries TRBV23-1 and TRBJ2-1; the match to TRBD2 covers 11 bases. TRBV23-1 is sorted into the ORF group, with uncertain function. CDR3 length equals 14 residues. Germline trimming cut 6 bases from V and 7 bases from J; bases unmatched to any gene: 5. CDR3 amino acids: CASSRRLAGNEQFF. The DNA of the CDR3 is TGCGCCAGCAGCCGTCGACTAGCGGGAAATGAGCAGTTCTTC.

The CDR3 DNA reads as TGTGCCAGCAGCCACCCGGAGCGGGGAGCGGGAGTAGGAGATACGCAGTATTTT. It codes for CASSHPERGAGVGDTQYF. The chain joins TRBV7-2 to TRBJ2-3; 8 bases align to TRBD2. Losses at the gene ends were 5 bases for V and 5 bases for J; bases not matched to a gene: 18. Germline CDR1 and CDR2: SGHTA and FQGNSA. The CDR3 has 18 residues.

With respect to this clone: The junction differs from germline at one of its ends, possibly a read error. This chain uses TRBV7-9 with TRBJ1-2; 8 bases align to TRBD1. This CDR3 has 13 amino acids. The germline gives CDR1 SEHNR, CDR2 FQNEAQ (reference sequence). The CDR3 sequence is CASRQTGVGPQAF. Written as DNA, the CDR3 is TGTGCCAGCAGGCAGACAGGGGTCGGACCTCAGGCCTTC.

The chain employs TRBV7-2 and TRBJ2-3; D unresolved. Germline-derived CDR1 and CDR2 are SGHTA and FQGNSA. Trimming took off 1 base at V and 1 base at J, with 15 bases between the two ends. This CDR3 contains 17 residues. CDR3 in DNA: TGTGCCAGCAGCTTAGGGCAGCCCCCAAAGGGCACAGATACGCAGTATTTT. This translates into CASSLGQPPKGTDTQYF.

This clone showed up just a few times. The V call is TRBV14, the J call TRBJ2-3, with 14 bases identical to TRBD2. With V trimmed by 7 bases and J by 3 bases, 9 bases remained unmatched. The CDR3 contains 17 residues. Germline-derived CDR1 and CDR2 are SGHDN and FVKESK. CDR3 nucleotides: TGTGCCAGCACCCCCCCACGGACTAGCGGGAGGACAGATACGCAGTATTTT. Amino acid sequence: CASTPPRTSGRTDTQYF. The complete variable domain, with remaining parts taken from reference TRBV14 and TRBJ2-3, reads EAGVTQFPSHSVIEKGQTVTLRCDPISGHDNLYWYRRVMGKEIKFLLHFVKESKQDESGMPNNRFLAERTGGTYSTLKVQPAELEDSGVYFCASTPPRTSGRTDTQYFGPGTRLTVL.

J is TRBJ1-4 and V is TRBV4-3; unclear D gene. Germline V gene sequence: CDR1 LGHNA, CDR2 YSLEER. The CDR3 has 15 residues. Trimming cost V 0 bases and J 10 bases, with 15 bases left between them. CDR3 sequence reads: CASSQEDSQIGKLFF. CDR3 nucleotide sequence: TGCGCCAGCAGCCAAGAAGACTCACAGATTGGAAAACTGTTTTTT.

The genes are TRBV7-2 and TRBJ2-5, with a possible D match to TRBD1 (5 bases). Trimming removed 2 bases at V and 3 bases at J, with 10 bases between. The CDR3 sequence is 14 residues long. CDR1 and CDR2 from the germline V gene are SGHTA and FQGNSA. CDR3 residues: CASSLSAREETQYF. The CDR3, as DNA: TGTGCCAGCAGCTTATCGGCCAGGGAAGAGACCCAGTACTTC.

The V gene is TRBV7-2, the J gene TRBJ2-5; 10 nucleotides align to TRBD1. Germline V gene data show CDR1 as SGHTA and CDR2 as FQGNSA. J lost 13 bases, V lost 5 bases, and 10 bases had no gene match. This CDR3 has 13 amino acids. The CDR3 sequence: CASSQMGQGPPYF. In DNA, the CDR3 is TGTGCCAGCAGCCAAATGGGACAGGGGCCGCCGTACTTC.

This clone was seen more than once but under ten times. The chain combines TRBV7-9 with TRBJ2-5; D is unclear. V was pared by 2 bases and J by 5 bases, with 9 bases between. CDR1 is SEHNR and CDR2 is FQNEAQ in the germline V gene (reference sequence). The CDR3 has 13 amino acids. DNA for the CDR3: TGTGCCAGCAGCTTAAACGGGCGGGAGACCCAGTACTTC. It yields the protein CASSLNGRETQYF.

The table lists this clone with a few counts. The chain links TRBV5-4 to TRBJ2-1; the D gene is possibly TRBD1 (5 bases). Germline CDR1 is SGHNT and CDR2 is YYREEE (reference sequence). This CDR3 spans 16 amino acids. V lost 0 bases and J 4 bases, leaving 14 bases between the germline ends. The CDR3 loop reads CASSLAGGASYNEQFF. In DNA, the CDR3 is TGTGCCAGCAGCTTGGCAGGTGGGGCCTCATACAATGAGCAGTTCTTC.

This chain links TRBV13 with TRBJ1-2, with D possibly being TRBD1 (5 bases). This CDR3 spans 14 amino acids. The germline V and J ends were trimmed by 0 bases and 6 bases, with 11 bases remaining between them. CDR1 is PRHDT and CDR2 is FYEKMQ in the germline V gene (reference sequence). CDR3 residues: CASSLGDIRHGYTF. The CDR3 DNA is TGTGCCAGCAGCTTAGGGGACATTCGGCATGGCTACACCTTC.

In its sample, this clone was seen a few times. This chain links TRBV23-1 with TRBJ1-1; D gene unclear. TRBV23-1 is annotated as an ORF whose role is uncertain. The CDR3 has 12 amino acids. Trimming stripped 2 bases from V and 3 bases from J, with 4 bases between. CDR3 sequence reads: CASSQQDTEAFF. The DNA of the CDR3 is TGCGCCAGCAGTCAACAGGACACTGAAGCTTTCTTT.